The clone carrying this T cell receptor beta chain counts as hyperexpanded (1% or more). TCRdb processed the multiplex PCR reads anew with MiXCR; each CDR3 protein has one entry. The sample lists around 190 distinct CDR3 sequences; about 4.2% were seen once. This receptor was taken from a female donor with breast cancer. The sequenced sample was memory CD4+ T cells sorted from blood. Specified subset: memory CD4+ T cells, CD4+CD45RO+CD25-.

The CDR3 DNA follows: TGTGCCAGCGGGACAGCCAATAACTATGGCTACACCTTC. Its translation: CASGTANNYGYTF. The chain uses TRBV12-3 or TRBV12-4 and TRBJ1-2; 7 bases fit TRBD1. V was clipped by 8 bases and J by 1 base; unmatched bases: 4. The CDR3 loop spans 13 amino acids.